A selection of T cell receptor beta chains follows, all from one sample in a study of T cells in Graves' hyperthyroidism and ophthalmopathy. TCRdb processed the multiplex PCR reads anew with MiXCR; each CDR3 protein has one entry. Altogether 140,000 or so distinct CDR3 sequences are present, roughly a fifth being singletons, with the ten largest covering 67%. Sequencing was done on a sample of blood. The source is a woman in her 50s with Graves' hyperthyroidism that later progressed to Graves' ophthalmopathy. Both conserved end residues are part of each CDR3. Clone size is not always given. Where it is, it says once, few, many or a class for expanded clones.

TRBJ1-4 | - | TRBV28 | CASSTADGLGEKLFF
TRBJ2-1 | many | TRBV6-2/TRBV6-3 | CASSLTGVGEQFF
TRBJ2-1 | many | TRBV3-1 | CASSQVGGNPYNEQFF
TRBJ2-7 | many | TRBV4-2 | CASSQVGAFSSYEQYF
TRBJ2-7 | - | TRBV19 | CASSSDFSYEQYF
TRBJ2-5 | - | TRBV30 | CAWNLRPGLAGIGTQYF
TRBJ1-5 | few | TRBV7-8 | CASSLAEISNQPQHF
TRBJ2-7 | - | TRBV6-1 | CASSQRRDEQYF
TRBJ2-7 | many | TRBV20-1 | CSAQSRQRSYEQYF
TRBJ2-1 | few | TRBV20-1 | CSAEAGYSYNEQFF
TRBJ2-7 | few | TRBV5-1 | CASSRDSGQGSYEQYF
TRBJ1-1 | few | TRBV3-1 | CASSQGATSRAFF
TRBJ1-6 | many | TRBV28 | CASIRRTGRDNSPLHF
TRBJ1-2 | - | TRBV27 | CASSGWEVGGYTF
TRBJ2-3 | - | TRBV5-1 | CASSYDSTDTQYF
TRBJ2-5 | few | TRBV9 | CASSAGTSGSETQYF
TRBJ2-2 | many | TRBV5-1 | CASSSNGASGELFF
TRBJ2-7 | many | TRBV2 | CASSQRDEQYF
TRBJ2-1 | few | TRBV20-1 | CSARTGSGSNNEQFF
TRBJ1-5 | many | TRBV19 | CASRVGAGAGNQPQHF
TRBJ2-1 | few | TRBV28 | CASSLLRGGPSYNEQFF
TRBJ1-6 | - | TRBV28 | CASRRQGNSPLHF
TRBJ2-1 | many | TRBV5-8 | CASSLGRSPLYNEQFF
TRBJ1-4 | many | TRBV30 | CAWSVDNQAEKLFF
TRBJ1-4 | - | TRBV5-6 | CASSEDLLGGEKLFF
TRBJ1-5 | few | TRBV20-1 | CSARSSNQPQHF
TRBJ2-5 | once | TRBV5-1 | CASTRGPEETQYF
TRBJ2-7 | few | TRBV27 | CASSSWTTTYEQYF
TRBJ1-1 | many | TRBV12-3/TRBV12-4 | CASSFRQGAGAFF